By share, the clone carrying this TCR beta chain counts as medium-sized. TCRdb passed the RT-PCR reads through MiXCR, listing each CDR3 protein once. The repertoire holds some 2,500 distinct CDR3 sequences, with over 7.5% as singletons. V was trimmed by 9 bases and J by 0 bases, leaving 18 bases between them. Germline CDR1 is KGHSH and CDR2 is LQKENI. This CDR3 has 15 residues. This specimen comes from a study of patients and donors after allogeneic stem cell transplantation. The gene calls are TRBV18 and TRBJ2-7; D is possibly TRBD1 or TRBD2 (5 bases each). Sequencing input: blood, either unsorted or a sorted T cell fraction (not recorded which). This sequence originates from a human donor who was either an allogeneic HSCT recipient or a stem cell or donor lymphocyte infusion donor (not recorded which). It is not recorded whose cells these are; they may come from a transplant donor. The CDR3 region is CASRSGTTTSYEQYF. In DNA, the CDR3 is TGTGCCAGTAGGTCCGGGACCACTACCTCCTACGAGCAGTACTTC.